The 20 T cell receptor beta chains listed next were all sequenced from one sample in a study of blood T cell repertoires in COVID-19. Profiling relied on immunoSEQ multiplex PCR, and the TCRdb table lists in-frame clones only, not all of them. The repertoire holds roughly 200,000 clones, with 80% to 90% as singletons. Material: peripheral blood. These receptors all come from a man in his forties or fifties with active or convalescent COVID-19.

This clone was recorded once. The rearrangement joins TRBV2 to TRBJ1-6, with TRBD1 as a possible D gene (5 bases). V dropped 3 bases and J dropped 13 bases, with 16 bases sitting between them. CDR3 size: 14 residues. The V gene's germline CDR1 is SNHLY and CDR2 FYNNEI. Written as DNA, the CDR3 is TGTGCCAGCAGTGATGGCAGGGCCTCGGTTCCCCTCCACTTT. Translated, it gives CASSDGRASVPLHF.

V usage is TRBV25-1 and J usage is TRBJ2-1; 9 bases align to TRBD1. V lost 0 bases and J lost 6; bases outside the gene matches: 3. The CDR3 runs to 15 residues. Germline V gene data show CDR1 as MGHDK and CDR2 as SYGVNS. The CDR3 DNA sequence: TGTGCCAGCAGTGAATATACGACAGGGGGCAATGAGCAGTTCTTC. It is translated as CASSEYTTGGNEQFF.

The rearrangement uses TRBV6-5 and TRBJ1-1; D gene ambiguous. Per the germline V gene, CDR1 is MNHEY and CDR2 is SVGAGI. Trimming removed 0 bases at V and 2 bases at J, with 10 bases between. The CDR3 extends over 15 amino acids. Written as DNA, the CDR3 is TGTGCCAGCAGTTACTCGAAGAGTTTTAACACTGAAGCTTTCTTT. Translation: CASSYSKSFNTEAFF.

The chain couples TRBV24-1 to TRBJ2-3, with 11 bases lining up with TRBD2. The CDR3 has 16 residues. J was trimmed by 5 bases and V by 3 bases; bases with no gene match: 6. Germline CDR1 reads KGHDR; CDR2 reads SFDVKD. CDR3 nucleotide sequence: TGTGCCACCAGTGATATCACTAGCGGGAGTGGAGATACGCAGTATTTT. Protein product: CATSDITSGSGDTQYF.

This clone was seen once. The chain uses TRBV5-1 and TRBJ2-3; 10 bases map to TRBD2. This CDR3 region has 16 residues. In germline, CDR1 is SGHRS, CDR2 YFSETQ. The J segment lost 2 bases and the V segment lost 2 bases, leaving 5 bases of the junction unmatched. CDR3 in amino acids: CASSLASGRYTDTQYF. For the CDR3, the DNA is TGCGCCAGCAGCTTAGCTAGCGGGAGATACACAGATACGCAGTATTTT.

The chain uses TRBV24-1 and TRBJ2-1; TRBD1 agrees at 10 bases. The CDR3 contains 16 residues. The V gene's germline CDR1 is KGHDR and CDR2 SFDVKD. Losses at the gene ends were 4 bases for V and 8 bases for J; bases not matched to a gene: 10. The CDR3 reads CATSDRDRGRPHEQFF. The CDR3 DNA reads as TGTGCCACCAGTGACCGGGACAGGGGACGGCCACATGAGCAGTTCTTC.

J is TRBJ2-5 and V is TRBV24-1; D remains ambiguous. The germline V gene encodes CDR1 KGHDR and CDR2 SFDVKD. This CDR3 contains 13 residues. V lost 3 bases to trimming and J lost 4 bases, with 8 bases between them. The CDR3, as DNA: TGTGCCACCAGTGATCCATCCCCAGAGACCCAGTACTTC. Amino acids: CATSDPSPETQYF.

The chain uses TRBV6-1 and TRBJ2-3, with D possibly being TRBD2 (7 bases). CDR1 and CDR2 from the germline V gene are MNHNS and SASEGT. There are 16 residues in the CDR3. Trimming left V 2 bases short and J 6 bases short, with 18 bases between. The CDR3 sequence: CASSESVGGLTDTQYF. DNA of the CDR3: TGTGCCAGCAGTGAATCGGTGGGGGGGCTAACCGATACGCAGTATTTT.

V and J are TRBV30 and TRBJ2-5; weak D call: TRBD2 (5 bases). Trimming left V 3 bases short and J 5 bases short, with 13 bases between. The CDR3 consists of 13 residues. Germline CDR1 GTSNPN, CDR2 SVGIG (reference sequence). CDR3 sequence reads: CAWSGLSGETQYF. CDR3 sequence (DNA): TGTGCCTGGAGCGGGCTCTCGGGGGAGACCCAGTACTTC.

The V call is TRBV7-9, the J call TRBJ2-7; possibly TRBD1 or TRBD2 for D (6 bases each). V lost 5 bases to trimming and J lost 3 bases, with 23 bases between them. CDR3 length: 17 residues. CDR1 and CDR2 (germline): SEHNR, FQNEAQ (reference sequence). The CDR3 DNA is TGTGCCAGCAGCAGGGGGGTCGGGGTGACATCGCACTACGAGCAGTACTTC. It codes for CASSRGVGVTSHYEQYF.

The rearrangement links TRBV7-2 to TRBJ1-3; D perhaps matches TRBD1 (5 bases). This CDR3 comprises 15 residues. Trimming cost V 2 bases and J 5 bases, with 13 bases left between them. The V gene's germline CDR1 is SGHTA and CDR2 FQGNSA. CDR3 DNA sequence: TGTGCCAGCAGCTTAAGGGAAGGGGTGAGAAACACCATATATTTT. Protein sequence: CASSLREGVRNTIYF.

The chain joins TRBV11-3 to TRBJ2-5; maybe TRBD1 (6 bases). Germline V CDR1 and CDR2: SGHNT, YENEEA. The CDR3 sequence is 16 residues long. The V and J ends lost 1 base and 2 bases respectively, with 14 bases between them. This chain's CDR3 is CASSLATGQLQETQYF. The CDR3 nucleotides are TGTGCCAGCAGCTTAGCAACGGGACAACTACAAGAGACCCAGTACTTC.

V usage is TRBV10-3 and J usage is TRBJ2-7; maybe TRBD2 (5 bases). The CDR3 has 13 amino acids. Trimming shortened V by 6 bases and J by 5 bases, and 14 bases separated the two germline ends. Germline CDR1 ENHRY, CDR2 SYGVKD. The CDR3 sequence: CAISPPLGDEQYF. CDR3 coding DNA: TGTGCCATCAGCCCCCCCCTGGGAGACGAGCAGTACTTC.

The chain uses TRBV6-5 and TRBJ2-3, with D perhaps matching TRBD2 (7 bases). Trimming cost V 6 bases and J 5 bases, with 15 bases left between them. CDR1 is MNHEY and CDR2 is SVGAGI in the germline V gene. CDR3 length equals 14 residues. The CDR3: CASRLGGLIDTQYF. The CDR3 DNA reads TGTGCCAGCAGGCTGGGGGGGCTCATAGATACGCAGTATTTT.

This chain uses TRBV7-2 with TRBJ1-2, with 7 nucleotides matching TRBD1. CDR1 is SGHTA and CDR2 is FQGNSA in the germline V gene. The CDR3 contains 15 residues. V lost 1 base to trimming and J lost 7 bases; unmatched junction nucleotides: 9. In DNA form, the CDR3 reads TGTGCCAGCAGCTTAGATGGACAGGCCCTGCGTGGCTACACCTTC. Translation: CASSLDGQALRGYTF.

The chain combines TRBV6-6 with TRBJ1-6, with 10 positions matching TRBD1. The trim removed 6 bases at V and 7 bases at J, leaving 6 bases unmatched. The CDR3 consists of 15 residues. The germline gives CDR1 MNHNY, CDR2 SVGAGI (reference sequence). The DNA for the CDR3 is TGTGCCAGCAGAGAAGGGACAGGGGCCAATTCACCCCTCCACTTT. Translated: CASREGTGANSPLHF.

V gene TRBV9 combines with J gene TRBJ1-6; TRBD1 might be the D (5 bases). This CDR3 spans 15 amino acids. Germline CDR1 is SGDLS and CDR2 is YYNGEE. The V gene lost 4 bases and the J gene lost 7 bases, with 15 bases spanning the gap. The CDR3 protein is CASSPGVGPNSPLHF. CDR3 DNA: TGTGCCAGCAGCCCGGGAGTGGGACCAAATTCACCCCTCCACTTT. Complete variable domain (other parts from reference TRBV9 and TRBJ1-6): DSGVTQTPKHLITATGQRVTLRCSPRSGDLSVYWYQQSLDQGLQFLIQYYNGEERAKGNILERFSAQQFPDLHSELNLSSLELGDSALYFCASSPGVGPNSPLHFGNGTRLTVT.

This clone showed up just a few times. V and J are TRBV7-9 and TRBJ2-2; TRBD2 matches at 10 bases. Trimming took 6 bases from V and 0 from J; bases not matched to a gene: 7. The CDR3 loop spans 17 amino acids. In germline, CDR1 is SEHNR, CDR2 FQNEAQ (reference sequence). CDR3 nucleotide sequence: TGTGCCAGCAGTCAGGGCGGGACTAGCGCGAACACCGGGGAGCTGTTTTTT. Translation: CASSQGGTSANTGELFF. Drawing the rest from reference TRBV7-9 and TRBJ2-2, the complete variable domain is DTGVSQNPRHKITKRGQNVTFRCDPISEHNRLYWYRQTLGQGPEFLTYFQNEAQLEKSRLLSDRFSAERPKGSFSTLEIQRTEQGDSAMYLCASSQGGTSANTGELFFGEGSRLTVL.

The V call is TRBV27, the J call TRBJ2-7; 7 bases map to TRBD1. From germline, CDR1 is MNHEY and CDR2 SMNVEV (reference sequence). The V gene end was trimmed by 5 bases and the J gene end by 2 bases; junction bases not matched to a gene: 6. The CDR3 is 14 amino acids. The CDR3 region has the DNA TGTGCCAGCAGTCCGGGGACAGTGACCTACGAGCAGTACTTC. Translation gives CASSPGTVTYEQYF.

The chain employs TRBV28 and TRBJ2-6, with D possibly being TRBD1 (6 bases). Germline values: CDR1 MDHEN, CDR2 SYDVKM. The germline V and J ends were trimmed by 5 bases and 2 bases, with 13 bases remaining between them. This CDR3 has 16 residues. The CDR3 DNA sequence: TGTGCCAGCAGTCCCTCCCCAGGGGCTGGGGCCAACGTCCTGACTTTC. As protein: CASSPSPGAGANVLTF.